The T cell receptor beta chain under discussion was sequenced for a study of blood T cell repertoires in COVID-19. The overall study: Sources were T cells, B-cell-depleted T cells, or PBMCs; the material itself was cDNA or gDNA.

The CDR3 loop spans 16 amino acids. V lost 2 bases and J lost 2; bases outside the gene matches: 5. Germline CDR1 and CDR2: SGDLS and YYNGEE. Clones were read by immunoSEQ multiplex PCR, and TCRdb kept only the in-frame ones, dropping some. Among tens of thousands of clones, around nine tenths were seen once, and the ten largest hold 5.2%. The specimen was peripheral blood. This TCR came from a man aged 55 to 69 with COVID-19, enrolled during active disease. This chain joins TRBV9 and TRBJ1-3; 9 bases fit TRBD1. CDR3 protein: CASSVRTGEAGNTIYF. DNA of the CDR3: TGTGCCAGCAGCGTCCGGACAGGGGAGGCTGGAAACACCATATATTTT.